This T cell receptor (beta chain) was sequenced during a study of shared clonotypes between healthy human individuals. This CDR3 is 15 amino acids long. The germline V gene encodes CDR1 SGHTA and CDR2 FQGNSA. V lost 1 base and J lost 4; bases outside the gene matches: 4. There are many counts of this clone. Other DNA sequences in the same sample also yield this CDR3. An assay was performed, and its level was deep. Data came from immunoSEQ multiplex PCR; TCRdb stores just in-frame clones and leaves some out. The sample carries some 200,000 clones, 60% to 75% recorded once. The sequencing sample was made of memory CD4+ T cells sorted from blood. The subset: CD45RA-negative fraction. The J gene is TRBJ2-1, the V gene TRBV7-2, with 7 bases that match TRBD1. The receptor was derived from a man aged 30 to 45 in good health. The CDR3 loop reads CASSLGTGPYNEQFF. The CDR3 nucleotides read TGTGCCAGCAGCTTAGGGACAGGACCTTACAATGAGCAGTTCTTC.